This passage covers 4 T cell receptor beta chains from one sample sequenced in a study of circulating CD8 cells and anti-PD-1 response in melanoma. Using roughly 16 ng of total RNA, TCR libraries were made with the QIAseq Immune Repertoire TCR panel. TCRdb re-called the reads through MiXCR, storing one row per CDR3 protein. The sample has approximately 160 distinct CDR3 sequences; about 10% are singletons. Sorting of live CD3+CD8+TCRalphabeta+ cells by PD-1 and/or TIGIT gave four subsets. The sequences come from CD8+ T cells from PBMCs, collected at baseline or after one month of anti-PD-1 therapy (not recorded which). The receptors come from a human donor with melanoma.

This clonotype is categorized as large. The genes are TRBV11-1 and TRBJ2-2; 9 bases fit TRBD2. The CDR3 covers 15 residues. Germline V CDR1 and CDR2: SGHAT, FQDESV (reference sequence). With V trimmed by 5 bases and J by 7 bases, 8 bases remained unmatched. The CDR3 DNA reads as TGTGCCAGCAGCCTGGCGGGGGGGCATGGCGGGGAGCTGTTTTTT. It codes for CASSLAGGHGGELFF.

This clonotype rates as large. The chain uses TRBV5-8 and TRBJ1-1; D is ambiguous. Germline V gene sequence: CDR1 SGHTS, CDR2 YDEGEE. V shed 4 bases and J shed 9 bases, with 22 bases lying between them. CDR3 length: 15 amino acids. The chain's CDR3 is CASSEEVAVGPKAFF. CDR3 DNA sequence: TGTGCCAGCAGCGAGGAGGTTGCTGTGGGCCCGAAAGCTTTCTTT.

This clonotype is termed large (0.1 to 1%). The chain recombines TRBV20-1 with TRBJ2-7; TRBD1 might be the D (6 bases). The CDR3 is 12 amino acids. The germline CDR1 and CDR2 sequences are DFQATT and SNEGSKA (reference sequence). V dropped 6 bases and J dropped 5 bases, with 14 bases sitting between them. CDR3 region: CSAPGQWDEQYF. CDR3 coding DNA: TGCAGTGCCCCCGGACAGTGGGACGAGCAGTACTTC.

This clonotype is classed as large. The chain uses TRBV19 and TRBJ2-5, with D uncertain. CDR3 length: 12 amino acids. Trimming removed 3 bases from V and 13 bases from J, with 15 bases in between. Germline values: CDR1 LNHDA, CDR2 SQIVND (reference sequence). The CDR3 reads CASSIDGIFLYF. The CDR3 DNA is TGTGCCAGTAGTATCGACGGCATCTTCCTGTACTTC.